Below are 5 T cell receptor beta chains sequenced from a single sample in a study of neurological immune-mediated disorders. TCRdb analysed the 5' RACE reads with MiXCR anew, one entry per CDR3 protein. The table includes 90,000 to 150,000 distinct CDR3 sequences, roughly 3.2% detected once. The sample comprised PBMCs. These receptor sequences come from a woman in her 30s with multiple sclerosis.

This clonotype was counted many times. V usage is TRBV7-2 and J usage is TRBJ2-4; D is possibly TRBD1 or TRBD2 (6 bases each). V shed 5 bases and J shed 3 bases, with 17 bases lying between them. The CDR3 is made up of 16 amino acids. CDR1 and CDR2 from the germline V gene are SGHTA and FQGNSA. The CDR3 region is CASSGSGARGKNIQYF. The CDR3 DNA is TGTGCCAGCAGCGGGTCGGGGGCGCGGGGCAAAAACATTCAGTACTTC.

This clonotype was seen repeatedly, ten times or more. This chain joins TRBV18 and TRBJ2-3; TRBD2 matches at 7 bases. The J segment lost 0 bases and the V segment lost 0 bases, leaving 21 bases of the junction unmatched. The CDR3 length is 22 residues. Germline V CDR1 and CDR2: KGHSH, LQKENI. The CDR3 DNA sequence: TGTGCCAGCTCACCACCGCGTGGCCTACCGACTAGAGCGGGATATAGCACAGATACGCAGTATTTT. Protein sequence: CASSPPRGLPTRAGYSTDTQYF.

This clonotype was picked up many times. The genes are TRBV12-3 or TRBV12-4 and TRBJ2-7; 7 bases are a match to TRBD1. The CDR3 extends over 13 amino acids. V shed 3 bases and J 4 bases; nucleotides not matched to a gene: 3. The CDR3 reads CASSFNRGYEQYF. The CDR3 region has the DNA TGTGCCAGCAGTTTCAACAGGGGTTACGAGCAGTACTTC.

This clonotype was seen many times. The rearrangement joins TRBV5-1 to TRBJ1-3; D possibly corresponds to TRBD1 (5 bases). V gave up 0 bases and J gave up 8 bases, with 9 bases separating them. Germline CDR1 reads SGHRS; CDR2 reads YFSETQ. The CDR3 covers 13 residues. In DNA, the CDR3 is TGCGCCAGCAGCTTGGCCCAGGGAGACACCATATATTTT. As protein: CASSLAQGDTIYF.

This rearrangement joins TRBV20-1 to TRBJ2-5, with D tentatively TRBD2 (5 bases). Per germline, CDR1 DFQATT and CDR2 SNEGSKA (reference sequence). V was trimmed by 2 bases and J by 4 bases, leaving 14 bases between them. The CDR3 has 14 amino acids. The CDR3 DNA follows: TGCAGTGCTAGACGGACTTCCCCGGGAGAGACCCAGTACTTC. The encoded protein is CSARRTSPGETQYF.